These 30 T cell receptor beta chains were all obtained from the same sample, sequenced in a study of blood T cell repertoires in COVID-19. TCRdb keeps only in-frame clones here, not all; method: immunoSEQ multiplex PCR. The sample yields roughly 200,000 clones, roughly 77% seen once. The sequenced material came from peripheral blood. Source of these receptors: a man aged 65 to 85 with active or convalescent COVID-19.

V is TRBV3-1 (or the pseudogene TRBV3-2) and J is TRBJ2-1; 9 bases fit TRBD2. V lost 1 base to trimming and J lost 4 bases; unmatched junction nucleotides: 11. The CDR3 spans 18 residues. Germline CDR1 LGHDT, CDR2 YNNKEL (reference sequence). The CDR3 is CASSQAVSGGPVYNEQFF. CDR3 bases: TGTGCCAGCAGCCAAGCAGTGAGCGGGGGGCCCGTTTACAATGAGCAGTTCTTC.

The J gene is TRBJ1-6, the V gene TRBV30, with 8 positions matching TRBD1. The CDR3 consists of 14 residues. Germline V gene sequence: CDR1 GTSNPN, CDR2 SVGIG (reference sequence). The V segment lost 1 base and the J segment 9 bases; nucleotides outside the gene matches: 5. The CDR3 DNA reads TGTGCCTGGAGTGCTATAACAGGGGGTTCACCCCTCCACTTT. Amino acid sequence: CAWSAITGGSPLHF.

The V call is TRBV5-1, the J call TRBJ2-7; D is uncertain. V shed 3 bases and J shed 4 bases, with 5 bases lying between them. The CDR3 length is 11 residues. Germline loops: CDR1 SGHRS, CDR2 YFSETQ. The DNA for the CDR3 is TGCGCCAGCAGCTCCCCTTACGAGCAGTACTTC. Translating it yields CASSSPYEQYF.

This sequence joins TRBV5-4 and TRBJ2-7; TRBD1 is a possible D gene (6 bases). V lost 4 bases and J 0 bases, leaving 14 bases between the germline ends. Per germline, CDR1 SGHNT and CDR2 YYREEE (reference sequence). The CDR3 is 15 residues long. CDR3: CASSPPGTYSYEQYF. DNA of the CDR3: TGTGCCAGCAGCCCCCCCGGGACATACTCCTACGAGCAGTACTTC.

This sequence joins TRBV30 and TRBJ1-1; D is unclear. V lost 2 bases to trimming and J lost 0 bases, with 10 bases between them. CDR3 length: 14 amino acids. Germline values: CDR1 GTSNPN, CDR2 SVGIG (reference sequence). The CDR3 DNA sequence: TGTGCCTGGAGTACTTCCCCTATGAACACTGAAGCTTTCTTT. Protein sequence: CAWSTSPMNTEAFF. Using reference TRBV30 and TRBJ1-1 for the parts outside the CDR3, the full variable domain is SQTIHQWPATLVQPVGSPLSLECTVEGTSNPNLYWYRQAAGRGLQLLFYSVGIGQISSEVPQNLSASRPQDRQFILSSKKLLLSDSGFYLCAWSTSPMNTEAFFGQGTRLTVV.

The rearrangement links TRBV2 to TRBJ2-2; TRBD2 might be the D (5 bases). Trimming cost V 7 bases and J 7 bases, with 13 bases left between them. The V gene's germline CDR1 is SNHLY and CDR2 FYNNEI. This CDR3 is 13 amino acids long. The DNA of the CDR3 is TGTGCCAGCACCGCAAGGGCGGGCGGGGAGCTGTTTTTT. This encodes CASTARAGGELFF. The whole variable domain, filled in from reference TRBV2 and TRBJ2-2, reads EPEVTQTPSHQVTQMGQEVILRCVPISNHLYFYWYRQILGQKVEFLVSFYNNEISEKSEIFDDQFSVERPDGSNFTLKIRSTKLEDSAMYFCASTARAGGELFFGEGSRLTVL.

This clone appeared a single time. The chain is built from TRBV5-1 and TRBJ1-2, with 7 bases that match TRBD1. V lost 2 bases, J lost 0 bases, and 10 bases stayed unmatched. Germline CDR1 reads SGHRS; CDR2 reads YFSETQ. The CDR3 extends over 17 amino acids. Written as DNA, the CDR3 is TGCGCCAGCAGCTTCCCGGGACAGCTAGCCGCTAACTATGGCTACACCTTC. It encodes CASSFPGQLAANYGYTF.

Here the CDR3 reads CASSPPGVGYGYTF. The CDR3 DNA follows: TGTGCCAGCTCACCGCCGGGGGTAGGCTATGGCTACACCTTC. The chain joins TRBV18 to TRBJ1-2; perhaps TRBD1 as D (5 bases). CDR1 is KGHSH, CDR2 LQKENI, per germline. V was trimmed by 3 bases and J by 4 bases, leaving 12 bases between them. This CDR3 region has 14 residues.

This chain uses TRBV6-2 or TRBV6-3 with TRBJ2-7, with 8 positions matching TRBD1. CDR1 is MNHEY, CDR2 SVGEGT, per germline. V shed 5 bases and J 4 bases; nucleotides not matched to a gene: 10. The CDR3 consists of 15 residues. CDR3 sequence reads: CASSHRGKEGYEQYF. The CDR3 DNA follows: TGTGCCAGCAGTCACAGGGGGAAGGAGGGTTACGAGCAGTACTTC.

The J gene is TRBJ1-2, the V gene TRBV6-1, with 10 bases matching TRBD1. Germline V gives CDR1 MNHNS, CDR2 SASEGT. The CDR3 is made up of 14 amino acids. Trimming took 2 bases from V and 8 from J; bases not matched to a gene: 5. This chain's CDR3 is CASSERDRGGGYTF. In DNA, the CDR3 is TGTGCCAGCAGTGAACGGGACAGGGGCGGGGGCTACACCTTC.

This sequence joins TRBV24-1 and TRBJ1-1, with D unresolved. The CDR3 has 12 residues. The V gene lost 4 bases and the J gene lost 12 bases, with 14 bases spanning the gap. Looked up from germline, CDR1 is KGHDR and CDR2 is SFDVKD. The CDR3 sequence: CATSEGSGRTFF. CDR3 nucleotides: TGTGCCACCAGTGAGGGGAGCGGTAGGACTTTCTTT.

This chain uses TRBV6-5 with TRBJ2-7; D might be TRBD2 (6 bases). V was pared by 5 bases and J by 3 bases, with 14 bases between. The CDR3 has 14 residues. Germline values: CDR1 MNHEY, CDR2 SVGAGI. The CDR3 coding sequence is TGTGCCAGCAGTCTTAGCGGCCAGATCTACGAGCAGTACTTC. Translated: CASSLSGQIYEQYF.

This clone was counted at least ten times. The chain recombines TRBV12-3 or TRBV12-4 with TRBJ2-7, with D possibly being TRBD2 (6 bases). CDR3 length: 11 amino acids. Trimming took off 8 bases at V and 6 bases at J, with 11 bases between the two ends. As DNA, the CDR3 is TGTGCCAGCCGCGAGGGAGGCGAGCAGTACTTC. It yields the protein CASREGGEQYF.

The genes are TRBV7-8 and TRBJ1-1, with 9 bases that match TRBD1. The CDR3 spans 15 residues. Germline loops: CDR1 SGHVS, CDR2 FQNEAQ. The V segment lost 1 base and the J segment 5 bases; nucleotides outside the gene matches: 5. CDR3 protein: CASSLVYRGQTEAFF. DNA for the CDR3: TGTGCCAGCAGCTTAGTTTACAGGGGGCAGACTGAAGCTTTCTTT. The variable domain in full, with the rest retrieved from reference TRBV7-8 and TRBJ1-1, is GAGVSQSPRYKVAKRGQDVALRCDPISGHVSLFWYQQALGQGPEFLTYFQNEAQLDKSGLPSDRFFAERPEGSVSTLKIQRTQQEDSAVYLCASSLVYRGQTEAFFGQGTRLTVV.

CDR3 DNA sequence: TGTGCCAGCTCATCATGGGGGGATCAAGAGACCCAGTACTTC. It translates to CASSSWGDQETQYF. V is TRBV27 and J is TRBJ2-5, with a possible D match to TRBD2 (6 bases). Germline V gene data show CDR1 as MNHEY and CDR2 as SMNVEV (reference sequence). The CDR3 has 14 amino acids. V shed 8 bases and J shed 2 bases, with 15 bases lying between them.

The gene calls are TRBV7-6 and TRBJ1-1; no firm D call. The germline V and J ends were trimmed by 1 base and 1 base, with 7 bases remaining between them. The CDR3 is 14 amino acids. CDR1 SGHVS and CDR2 FNYEAQ come from the germline V gene. The CDR3 spells CASSLGGGNTEAFF. The CDR3 DNA follows: TGTGCCAGCAGCTTAGGGGGAGGGAACACTGAAGCTTTCTTT.

In DNA form, the CDR3 reads TGCGCCAGCAGCTACCGGGTCTCGAACACCGGGGAGCTGTTTTTT. Translated, it gives CASSYRVSNTGELFF. The chain employs TRBV5-1 and TRBJ2-2; D is unclear. The CDR3 extends over 15 amino acids. The V and J ends lost 3 bases and 0 bases respectively, with 9 bases between them. Germline CDR1 SGHRS, CDR2 YFSETQ.

The chain joins TRBV6-5 to TRBJ2-1; TRBD1 matches 9 bases. V was pared by 6 bases and J by 2 bases, with 2 bases of the junction left unmatched. Germline CDR1 MNHEY, CDR2 SVGAGI. The CDR3 runs 14 residues. CDR3 sequence (DNA): TGTGCCAGCAGCAGACAGGGGGCCTACAATGAGCAGTTCTTC. Its protein is CASSRQGAYNEQFF.

As DNA, the CDR3 is TGTGCCAGTGAGAACAGGGGGCGGCAATACTCCTATGGCTACACCTTC. Its translation is CASENRGRQYSYGYTF. The chain recombines TRBV28 with TRBJ1-2, with 9 bases lining up with TRBD1. J was trimmed by 4 bases and V by 9 bases; bases with no gene match: 15. Germline V gene sequence: CDR1 MDHEN, CDR2 SYDVKM. This CDR3 has 16 amino acids.

The V and J genes are TRBV16 and TRBJ1-6; D is unclear. CDR3 length: 14 residues. Trimming left V 2 bases short and J 6 bases short, with 8 bases between. CDR1 and CDR2 (germline): KGHSY, FQNENV. CDR3 amino acids: CASSQHSLNSPLHF. The CDR3 nucleotides are TGTGCCAGCAGCCAACACAGCCTTAATTCACCCCTCCACTTT.

The chain carries TRBV19 and TRBJ2-2, with 9 bases fitting TRBD1. Germline CDR1 LNHDA, CDR2 SQIVND (reference sequence). CDR3 length: 15 amino acids. Trimming cost V 5 bases and J 5 bases; bases outside gene matches: 6. DNA of the CDR3: TGTGCCAGTAGTGATGGACAGGGGAGGACCGGGGAGCTGTTTTTT. It translates to CASSDGQGRTGELFF.

This clone has a single count. The rearrangement joins TRBV6-5 to TRBJ2-7; D is possibly TRBD2 (6 bases). CDR1 MNHEY and CDR2 SVGAGI come from the germline V gene. The CDR3 covers 14 residues. The germline V and J ends were trimmed by 7 bases and 5 bases, with 18 bases remaining between them. CDR3 protein: CASTLIGGTNEQYF. The CDR3 coding sequence is TGTGCCAGCACCCTCATCGGGGGAACCAACGAGCAGTACTTC.

The rearrangement joins TRBV2 to TRBJ2-1; perhaps TRBD2 as D (6 bases). The CDR3 totals 16 residues. Germline lookup yields CDR1 SNHLY and CDR2 FYNNEI. V was shortened by 4 bases and J by 1 base, with 14 bases between the two germline ends. CDR3 nucleotide sequence: TGTGCCAGCAGTGGGGCTAGCGCAAAATCCTACAATGAGCAGTTCTTC. Amino acids: CASSGASAKSYNEQFF.

V usage is TRBV29-1 and J usage is TRBJ1-5; D gene uncertain. Per the germline V gene, CDR1 is SQVTM and CDR2 is ANQGSEA. The CDR3 has 14 residues. Trimming shortened V by 5 bases and J by 6 bases, and 17 bases separated the two germline ends. The CDR3 DNA sequence: TGCAGCGTTTTAGACACCTCCGGCAGTCAGCCCCAGCATTTT. This sequence encodes CSVLDTSGSQPQHF.

The chain employs TRBV6-5 and TRBJ2-7; TRBD1 matches 9 bases. Germline V gene sequence: CDR1 MNHEY, CDR2 SVGAGI. The CDR3 covers 14 residues. V trimming: 8 bases; J trimming: 3 bases; junction bases outside the gene matches: 8. The CDR3 sequence: CASQPGGQGYEQYF. The CDR3 nucleotides are TGTGCCAGCCAACCCGGGGGACAGGGCTACGAGCAGTACTTC.

The rearrangement links TRBV18 to TRBJ2-5; the match to TRBD1 covers 11 bases. This CDR3 region has 15 residues. V gave up 4 bases and J gave up 1 base; unmatched junction bases: 2. Germline CDR1 KGHSH, CDR2 LQKENI. CDR3 sequence: CASSRGTGGQETQYF. The CDR3 nucleotides read TGTGCCAGCTCACGAGGGACAGGGGGCCAAGAGACCCAGTACTTC.

This chain links TRBV4-3 with TRBJ2-3; possibly TRBD1 for D (6 bases). The CDR3 is 15 residues long. Trimming removed 3 bases at V and 2 bases at J, with 12 bases between. Germline CDR1 and CDR2: LGHNA and YSLEER. CDR3 loop: CASSQRTVHTDTQYF. The DNA of the CDR3 is TGCGCCAGCAGCCAGCGGACAGTCCACACAGATACGCAGTATTTT.

The gene calls are TRBV28 and TRBJ2-7; 15 bases match TRBD2. The CDR3 totals 16 residues. CDR1 MDHEN and CDR2 SYDVKM come from the germline V gene. J was trimmed by 5 bases and V by 3 bases; bases with no gene match: 5. The CDR3 loop reads CASSFGLAGGPDEQYF. CDR3 sequence (DNA): TGTGCCAGCAGTTTTGGACTAGCGGGAGGGCCCGACGAGCAGTACTTC.

This clone came up a few times. The V call is TRBV5-1, the J call TRBJ2-7; D not certain. This CDR3 contains 15 residues. Deletions cut 0 bases from V and 1 base from J, with 11 bases between. Germline-derived CDR1 and CDR2 are SGHRS and YFSETQ. The CDR3 spells CASSLDSSFSYEQYF. The DNA for the CDR3 is TGCGCCAGCAGCTTGGACAGTAGTTTTTCCTACGAGCAGTACTTC.

The chain has TRBV6-5 and TRBJ1-2; no reliable D call. The CDR3 contains 14 residues. Germline V gene sequence: CDR1 MNHEY, CDR2 SVGAGI. CDR3 sequence (DNA): TGTGTTTCGGCCCCGCAGGCCCCTTCCCATGGCTACACCTTC. Protein sequence: CVSAPQAPSHGYTF.